This TCR beta chain was recovered during a study of blood T cell repertoires in COVID-19. Across the whole study: Samples taken during acute and convalescent COVID-19 were collected in the United States, Italy and Spain.

Germline values: CDR1 LNHDA, CDR2 SQIVND (reference sequence). The trim removed 5 bases at V and 3 bases at J, leaving 9 bases unmatched. The CDR3 contains 15 residues. In the authors' workflow: Estimation of nucleated cell counts was performed using reference gene primer amplification. Produced via immunoSEQ multiplex PCR; TCRdb's table is partial and in-frame only. The D gene and trimming were derived from the DNA, and the V and J assignments and clone size from that table. In the table there are 270,000 or so clones, 86% of which are singletons. The material sequenced was peripheral blood. This chain joins TRBV19 and TRBJ1-2, with 7 bases fitting TRBD1. The clonotype was recovered from a woman in her twenties or thirties with active or convalescent COVID-19. The CDR3 sequence: CASSARQGLDYGYTF. The CDR3 DNA reads as TGTGCCAGTAGTGCACGACAGGGTCTTGACTATGGCTACACCTTC.